This T cell receptor beta chain was found in a study of blood T cell repertoires in COVID-19. Study in general: Samples came from the United States, Italy and Spain, spanning acute and convalescent COVID-19. In each case, the material was cDNA or gDNA derived from T cells, B-cell-depleted T cells, or PBMCs.

The CDR3 runs to 14 residues. V was trimmed by 9 bases and J by 2 bases, leaving 14 bases between them. Germline lookup yields CDR1 LNHDA and CDR2 SQIVND (reference sequence). TCRdb's table, derived via immunoSEQ multiplex PCR, lists solely in-frame clones and lacks some. The sample consists of about 160,000 clones, 60% to 85% of them appearing once. The sequence came from a man aged 55-75 years with acute or convalescent COVID-19. This chain links TRBV19 with TRBJ1-5; perhaps TRBD1 as D (6 bases). The sequenced sample was peripheral blood. The CDR3 reads CASQGSVGNQPQHF. CDR3 sequence (DNA): TGTGCCAGCCAGGGGTCAGTGGGCAATCAGCCCCAGCATTTT.